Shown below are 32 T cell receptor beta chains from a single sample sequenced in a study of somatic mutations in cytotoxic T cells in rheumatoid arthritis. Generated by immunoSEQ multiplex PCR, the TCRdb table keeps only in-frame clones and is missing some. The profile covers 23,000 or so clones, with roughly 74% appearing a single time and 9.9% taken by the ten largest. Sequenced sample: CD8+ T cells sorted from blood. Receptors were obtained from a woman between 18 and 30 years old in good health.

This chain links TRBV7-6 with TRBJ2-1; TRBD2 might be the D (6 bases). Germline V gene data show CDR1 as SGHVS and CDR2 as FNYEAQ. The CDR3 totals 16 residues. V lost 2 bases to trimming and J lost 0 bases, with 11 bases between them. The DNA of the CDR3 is TGTGCCAGCAGCTTATGGGGTAGCGGCTCCTACAATGAGCAGTTCTTC. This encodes CASSLWGSGSYNEQFF.

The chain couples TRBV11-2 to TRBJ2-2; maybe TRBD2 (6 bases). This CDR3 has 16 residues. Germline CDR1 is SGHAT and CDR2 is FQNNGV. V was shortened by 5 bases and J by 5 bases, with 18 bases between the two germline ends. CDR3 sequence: CASSATVGSRTGELFF. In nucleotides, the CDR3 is TGTGCCAGCAGCGCAACGGTCGGGAGTAGGACCGGGGAGCTGTTTTTT.

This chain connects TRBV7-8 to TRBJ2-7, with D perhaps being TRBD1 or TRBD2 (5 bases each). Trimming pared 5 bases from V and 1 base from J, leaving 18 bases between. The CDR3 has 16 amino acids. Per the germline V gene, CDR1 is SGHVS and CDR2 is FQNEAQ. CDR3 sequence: CASSPTGTSKSYEQYF. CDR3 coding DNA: TGTGCCAGCAGCCCGACTGGGACGTCGAAATCCTACGAGCAGTACTTC.

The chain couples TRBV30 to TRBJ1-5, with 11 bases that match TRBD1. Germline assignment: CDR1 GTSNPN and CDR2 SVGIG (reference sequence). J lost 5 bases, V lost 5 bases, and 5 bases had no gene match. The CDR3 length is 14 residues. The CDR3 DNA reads TGTGCCTGGGGACCGGGACAGGGGGATCAGCCCCAGCATTTT. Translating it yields CAWGPGQGDQPQHF. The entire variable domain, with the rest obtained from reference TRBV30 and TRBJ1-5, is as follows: SQTIHQWPATLVQPVGSPLSLECTVEGTSNPNLYWYRQAAGRGLQLLFYSVGIGQISSEVPQNLSASRPQDRQFILSSKKLLLSDSGFYLCAWGPGQGDQPQHFGDGTRLSIL.

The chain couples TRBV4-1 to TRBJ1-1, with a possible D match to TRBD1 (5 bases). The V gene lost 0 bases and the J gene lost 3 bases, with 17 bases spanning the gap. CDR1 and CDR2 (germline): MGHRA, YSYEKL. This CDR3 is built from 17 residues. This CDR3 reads CASSQDNALLGDTEAFF. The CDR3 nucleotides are TGCGCCAGCAGCCAAGATAATGCACTCCTGGGGGACACTGAAGCTTTCTTT.

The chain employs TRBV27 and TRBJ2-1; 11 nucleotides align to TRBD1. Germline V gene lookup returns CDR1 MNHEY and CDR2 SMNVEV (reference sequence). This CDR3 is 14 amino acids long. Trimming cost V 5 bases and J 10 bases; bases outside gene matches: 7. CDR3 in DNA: TGTGCCAGCAGTGCCGGACAGGGGGCAGGGGAGCAGTTCTTC. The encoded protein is CASSAGQGAGEQFF.

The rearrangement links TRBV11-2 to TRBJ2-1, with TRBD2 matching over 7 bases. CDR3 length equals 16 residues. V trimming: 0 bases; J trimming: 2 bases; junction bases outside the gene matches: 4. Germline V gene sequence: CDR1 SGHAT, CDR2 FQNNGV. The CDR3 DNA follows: TGTGCCAGCAGCTTAGAGGGAGGGTTGACCTACAATGAGCAGTTCTTC. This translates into CASSLEGGLTYNEQFF.

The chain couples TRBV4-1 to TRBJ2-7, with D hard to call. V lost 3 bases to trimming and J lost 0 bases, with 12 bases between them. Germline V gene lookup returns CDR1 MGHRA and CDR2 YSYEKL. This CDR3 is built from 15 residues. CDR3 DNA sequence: TGCGCCAGCAGCCAGGGCAGTTTGAACTCCTACGAGCAGTACTTC. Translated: CASSQGSLNSYEQYF.

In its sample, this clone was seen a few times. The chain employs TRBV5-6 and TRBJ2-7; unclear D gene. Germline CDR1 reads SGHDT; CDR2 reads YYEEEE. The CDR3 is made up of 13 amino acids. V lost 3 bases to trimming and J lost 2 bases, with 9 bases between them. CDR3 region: CASSSSDAYEQYV. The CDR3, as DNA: TGTGCCAGCAGCTCCTCAGATGCCTACGAGCAGTACGTC.

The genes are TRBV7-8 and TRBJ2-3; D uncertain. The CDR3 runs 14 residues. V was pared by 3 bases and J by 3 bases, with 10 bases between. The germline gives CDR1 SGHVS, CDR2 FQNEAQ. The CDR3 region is CASSFAARTDTQYF. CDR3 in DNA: TGTGCCAGCAGCTTTGCGGCCAGGACAGATACGCAGTATTTT.

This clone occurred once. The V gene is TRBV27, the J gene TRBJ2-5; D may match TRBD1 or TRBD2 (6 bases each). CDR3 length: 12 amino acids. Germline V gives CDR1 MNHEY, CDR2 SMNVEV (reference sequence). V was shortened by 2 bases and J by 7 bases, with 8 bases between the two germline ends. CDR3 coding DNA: TGTGCCAGCAGTTTAGGAGGGGGGACCCAGTACTTC. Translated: CASSLGGGTQYF.

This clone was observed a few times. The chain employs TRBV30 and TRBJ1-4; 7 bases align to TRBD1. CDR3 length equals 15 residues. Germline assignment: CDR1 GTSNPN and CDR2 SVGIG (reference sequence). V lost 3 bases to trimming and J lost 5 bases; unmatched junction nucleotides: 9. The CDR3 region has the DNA TGTGCCTGGAGCCAAACAGGGGAAGGGAATGAAAAACTGTTTTTT. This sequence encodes CAWSQTGEGNEKLFF.

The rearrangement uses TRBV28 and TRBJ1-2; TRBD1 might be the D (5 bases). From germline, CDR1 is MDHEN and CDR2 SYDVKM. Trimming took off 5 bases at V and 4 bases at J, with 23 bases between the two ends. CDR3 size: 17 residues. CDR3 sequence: CASSPASSAGLGYGYTF. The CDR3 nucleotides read TGTGCCAGCAGTCCCGCATCCTCGGCAGGGCTTGGCTATGGCTACACCTTC.

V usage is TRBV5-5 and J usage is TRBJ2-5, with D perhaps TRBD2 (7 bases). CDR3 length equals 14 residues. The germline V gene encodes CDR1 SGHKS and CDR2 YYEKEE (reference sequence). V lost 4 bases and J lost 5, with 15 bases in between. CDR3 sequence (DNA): TGTGCCAGCAGCGCCCCGGGGGGCCTGGAGACCCAGTACTTC. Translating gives CASSAPGGLETQYF. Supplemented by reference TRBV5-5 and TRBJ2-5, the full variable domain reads DAGVTQSPTHLIKTRGQQVTLRCSPISGHKSVSWYQQVLGQGPQFIFQYYEKEERGRGNFPDRFSARQFPNYSSELNVNALLLGDSALYLCASSAPGGLETQYFGPGTRLLVL.

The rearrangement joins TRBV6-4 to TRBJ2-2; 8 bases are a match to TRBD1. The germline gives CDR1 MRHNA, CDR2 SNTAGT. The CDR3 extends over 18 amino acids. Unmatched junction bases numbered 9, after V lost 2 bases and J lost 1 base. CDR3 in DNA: TGTGCCAGCAGTGACAGGACAGGGAGGAGTCTGAACACCGGGGAGCTGTTTTTT. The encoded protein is CASSDRTGRSLNTGELFF.

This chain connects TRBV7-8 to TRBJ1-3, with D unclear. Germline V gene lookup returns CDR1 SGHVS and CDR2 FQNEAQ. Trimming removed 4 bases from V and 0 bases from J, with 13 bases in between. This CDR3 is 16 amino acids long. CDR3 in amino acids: CASSSSSGLSGNTIYF. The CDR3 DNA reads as TGTGCCAGCAGCTCAAGCTCGGGCCTCTCTGGAAACACCATATATTTT.

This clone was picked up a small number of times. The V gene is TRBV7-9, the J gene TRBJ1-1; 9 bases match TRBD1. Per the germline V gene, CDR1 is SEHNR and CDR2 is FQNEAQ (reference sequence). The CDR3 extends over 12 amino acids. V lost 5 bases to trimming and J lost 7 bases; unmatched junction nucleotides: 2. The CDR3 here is CASSRQGGEAFF. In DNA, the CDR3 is TGTGCCAGCAGCCGACAGGGGGGTGAAGCTTTCTTT.

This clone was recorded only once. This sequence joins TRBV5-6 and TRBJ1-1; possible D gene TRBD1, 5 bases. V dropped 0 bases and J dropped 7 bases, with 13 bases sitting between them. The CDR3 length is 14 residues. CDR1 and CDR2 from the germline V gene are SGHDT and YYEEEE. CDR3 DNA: TGTGCCAGCAGCTTGGGTTGGGGCTCGGGTGAAGCTTTCTTT. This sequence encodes CASSLGWGSGEAFF.

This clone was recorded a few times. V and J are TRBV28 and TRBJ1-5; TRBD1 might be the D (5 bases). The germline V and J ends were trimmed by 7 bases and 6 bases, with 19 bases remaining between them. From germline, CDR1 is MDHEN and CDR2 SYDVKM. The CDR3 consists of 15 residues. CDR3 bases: TGTGCCAGCATGGCGGGGGGTGAAGCGGGTCAGCCCCAGCATTTT. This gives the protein CASMAGGEAGQPQHF.

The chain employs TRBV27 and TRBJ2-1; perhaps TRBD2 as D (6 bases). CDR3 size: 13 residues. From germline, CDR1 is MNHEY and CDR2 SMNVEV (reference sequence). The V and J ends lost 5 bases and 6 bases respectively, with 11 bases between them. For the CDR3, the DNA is TGTGCCAGCAGTCACGGGACTCTCAATGAGCAGTTCTTC. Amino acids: CASSHGTLNEQFF.

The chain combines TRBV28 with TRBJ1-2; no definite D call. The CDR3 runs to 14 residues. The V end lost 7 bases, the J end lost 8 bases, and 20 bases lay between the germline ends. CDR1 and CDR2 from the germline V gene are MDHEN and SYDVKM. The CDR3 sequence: CASNRLLDSGGYTF. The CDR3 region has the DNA TGTGCCAGCAATCGACTACTCGATTCGGGAGGCTACACCTTC.

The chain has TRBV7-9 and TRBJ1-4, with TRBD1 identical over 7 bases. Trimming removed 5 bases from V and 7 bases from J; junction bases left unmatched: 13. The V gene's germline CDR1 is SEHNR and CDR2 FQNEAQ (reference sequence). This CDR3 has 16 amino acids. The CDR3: CASSHRQGPGVEKLFF. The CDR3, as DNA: TGTGCCAGCAGCCATAGACAGGGCCCAGGGGTTGAAAAACTGTTTTTT.

CDR3 DNA: TGCAGCGTTGAAAAGGGGGGGGCGGGAGTCACAGATACGCAGTATTTT. Translation gives CSVEKGGAGVTDTQYF. The V gene is TRBV29-1, the J gene TRBJ2-3; perhaps TRBD2 as D (7 bases). Trimming removed 2 bases from V and 2 bases from J, with 17 bases in between. CDR1 is SQVTM and CDR2 is ANQGSEA in the germline V gene. CDR3 length: 16 amino acids.

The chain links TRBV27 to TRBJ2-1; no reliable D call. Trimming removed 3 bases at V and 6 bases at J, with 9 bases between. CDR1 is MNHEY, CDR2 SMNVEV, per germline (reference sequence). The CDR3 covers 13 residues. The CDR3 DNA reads TGTGCCAGCAGTTTCAGACCCGTCAATGAGCAGTTCTTC. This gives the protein CASSFRPVNEQFF.

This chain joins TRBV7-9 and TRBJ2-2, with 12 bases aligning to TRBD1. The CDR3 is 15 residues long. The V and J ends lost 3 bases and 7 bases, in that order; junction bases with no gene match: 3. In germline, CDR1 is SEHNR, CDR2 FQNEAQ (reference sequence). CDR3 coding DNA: TGTGCCAGCAGCTTGGGGACAGGGGGCATCGGGGAGCTGTTTTTT. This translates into CASSLGTGGIGELFF.

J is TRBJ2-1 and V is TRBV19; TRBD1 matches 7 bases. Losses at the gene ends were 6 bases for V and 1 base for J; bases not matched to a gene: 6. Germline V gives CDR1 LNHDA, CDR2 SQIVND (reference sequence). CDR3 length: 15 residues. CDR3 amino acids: CASRSDRASYNEQFF. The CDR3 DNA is TGTGCCAGTAGATCTGACAGGGCGTCCTACAATGAGCAGTTCTTC. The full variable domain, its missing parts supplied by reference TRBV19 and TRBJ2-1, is DGGITQSPKYLFRKEGQNVTLSCEQNLNHDAMYWYRQDPGQGLRLIYYSQIVNDFQKGDIAEGYSVSREKKESFPLTVTSAQKNPTAFYLCASRSDRASYNEQFFGPGTRLTVL.

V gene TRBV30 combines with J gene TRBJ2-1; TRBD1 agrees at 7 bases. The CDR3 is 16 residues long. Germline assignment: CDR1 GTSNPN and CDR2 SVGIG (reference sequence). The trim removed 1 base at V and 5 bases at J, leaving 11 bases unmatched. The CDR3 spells CAWSEGAGTENNEQFF. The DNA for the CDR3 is TGTGCCTGGAGTGAGGGGGCCGGGACAGAGAACAATGAGCAGTTCTTC.

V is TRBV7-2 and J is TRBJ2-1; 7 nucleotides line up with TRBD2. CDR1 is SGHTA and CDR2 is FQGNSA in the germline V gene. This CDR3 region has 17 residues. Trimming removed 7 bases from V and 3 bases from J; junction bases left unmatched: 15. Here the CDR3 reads CASTRSTREEVYNEQFF. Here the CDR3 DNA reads TGTGCCAGCACCCGATCTACCCGGGAGGAGGTCTACAATGAGCAGTTCTTC.

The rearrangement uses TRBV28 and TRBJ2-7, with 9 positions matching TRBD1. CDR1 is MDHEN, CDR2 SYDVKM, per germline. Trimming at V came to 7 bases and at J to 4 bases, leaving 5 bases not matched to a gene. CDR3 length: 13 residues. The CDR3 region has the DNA TGTGCCAGCAAAACAGGGGGCGGGTACGAGCAGTACTTC. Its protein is CASKTGGGYEQYF.

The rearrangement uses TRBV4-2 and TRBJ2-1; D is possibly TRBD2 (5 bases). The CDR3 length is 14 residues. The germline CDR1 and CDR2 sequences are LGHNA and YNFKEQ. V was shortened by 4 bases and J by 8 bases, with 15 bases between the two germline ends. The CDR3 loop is CASSLIRTDDEQFF. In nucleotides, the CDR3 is TGTGCCAGCAGCCTAATTCGGACTGACGATGAGCAGTTCTTC.

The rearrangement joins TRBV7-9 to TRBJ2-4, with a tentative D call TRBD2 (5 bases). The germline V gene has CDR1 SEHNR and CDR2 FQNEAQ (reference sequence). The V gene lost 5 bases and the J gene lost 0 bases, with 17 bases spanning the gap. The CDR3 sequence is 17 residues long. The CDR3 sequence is CASSHPNRDLAKNIQYF. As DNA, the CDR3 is TGTGCCAGCAGCCACCCGAACCGGGATCTAGCCAAAAACATTCAGTACTTC.

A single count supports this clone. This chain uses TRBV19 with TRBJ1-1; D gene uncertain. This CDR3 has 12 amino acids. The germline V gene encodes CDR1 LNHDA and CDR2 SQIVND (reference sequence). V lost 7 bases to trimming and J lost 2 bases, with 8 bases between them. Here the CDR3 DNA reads TGTGCCAGTACCATTCGTAACACTGAAGCTTTCTTT. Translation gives CASTIRNTEAFF.